The 20 T cell receptor beta chains reported below all come from one sample, sequenced in a study of a mutant IDH1 vaccine in newly diagnosed glioma. Libraries were prepared by immunoSEQ multiplex PCR; TCRdb keeps only in-frame clonotypes and omits some of them. The profile shows about 34,000 clones, about 87% of them singletons. Time point specified: week 47, end of study. Each dose of the vaccine consisted of 300 ug of mutant IDH1 20-mer peptide, with topical imiquimod. No antigens are known for them. The material sequenced was PBMCs, taken from a glioma patient whose treatment included an IDH1 peptide vaccine. These receptor sequences come from a woman aged 30 to 39 with glioma.

The V gene is TRBV29-1, the J gene TRBJ2-5, with a tentative D call TRBD1 (5 bases). From germline, CDR1 is SQVTM and CDR2 ANQGSEA. CDR3 length: 14 residues. Trimming pared 2 bases from V and 4 bases from J, leaving 14 bases between. CDR3 in DNA: TGCAGCGTTGAAAACTCCAGGGTGGGAGAGACCCAGTACTTC. It codes for CSVENSRVGETQYF.

V and J are TRBV2 and TRBJ1-1, with TRBD1 matching over 8 bases. V trimming: 4 bases; J trimming: 0 bases; junction bases outside the gene matches: 4. Germline V gene data show CDR1 as SNHLY and CDR2 as FYNNEI. This CDR3 has 15 amino acids. CDR3 protein: CASSAHRGLNTEAFF. CDR3 nucleotide sequence: TGTGCCAGCAGTGCACACAGGGGGTTGAACACTGAAGCTTTCTTT.

The chain joins TRBV5-1 to TRBJ2-6; 9 nucleotides align to TRBD2. With 7 bases clipped from V and 3 bases from J, the junction kept 5 bases outside the gene matches. The germline CDR1 and CDR2 sequences are SGHRS and YFSETQ. The CDR3 has 15 residues. For the CDR3, the DNA is TGCGCCAGCTCCAGCGGGGGGATTGGGGCCAACGTCCTGACTTTC. This encodes CASSSGGIGANVLTF.

The chain couples TRBV7-9 to TRBJ2-1; possibly TRBD2 for D (6 bases). CDR1 and CDR2 from the germline V gene are SEHNR and FQNEAQ (reference sequence). Trimming stripped 2 bases from V and 6 bases from J, with 17 bases between. This CDR3 has 16 amino acids. The DNA of the CDR3 is TGTGCCAGCAGCTTATGGGACTCCGTCATACTCAATGAGCAGTTCTTC. It is translated as CASSLWDSVILNEQFF.

This rearrangement joins TRBV1 to TRBJ2-2; the listed D gene, TRBD2, was not tested against the DNA. TRBV1 is given as a pseudogene. The CDR3 is 17 residues long. The CDR3 DNA reads TGCACCAGCAGCCAACGAAGCGGGGGGGCAGGAACCGGGGAGCTGTTTTTT. Its translation: CTSSQRSGGAGTGELFF.

The gene calls are TRBV6-1 and TRBJ1-5; the D is unclear. The CDR3 consists of 15 residues. Trimming pared 3 bases from V and 3 bases from J, leaving 12 bases between. The germline CDR1 and CDR2 sequences are MNHNS and SASEGT. In DNA, the CDR3 is TGTGCCAGCAGTGATGGAGGATTTTCCAATCAGCCCCAGCATTTT. It is translated as CASSDGGFSNQPQHF.

The chain carries TRBV18 and TRBJ1-1; D remains ambiguous. The germline V gene encodes CDR1 KGHSH and CDR2 LQKENI. The CDR3 extends over 12 amino acids. V shed 3 bases and J shed 7 bases, with 9 bases lying between them. CDR3 nucleotide sequence: TGTGCCAGCTCACCGAGGGAGGGTGAAGCTTTCTTT. It specifies CASSPREGEAFF.

This chain links TRBV4-3 with TRBJ2-3, with 8 bases lining up with TRBD2. Per the germline V gene, CDR1 is LGHNA and CDR2 is YSLEER. The CDR3 length is 15 residues. J lost 4 bases, V lost 0 bases, and 3 bases had no gene match. CDR3 sequence: CASSQDGGDADTQYF. The CDR3 coding sequence is TGCGCCAGCAGCCAAGACGGGGGGGACGCAGATACGCAGTATTTT.

The DNA for the CDR3 is TGTGCCACCACAATTGGGCGGGCTAATGGCTACACCTTC. Its protein is CATTIGRANGYTF. The rearrangement uses TRBV19 and TRBJ1-2; D is ambiguous. The V end was cut by 10 bases, the J end by 6 bases, with 18 bases between. The CDR3 runs 13 residues. Germline values: CDR1 LNHDA, CDR2 SQIVND (reference sequence).

The chain links TRBV5-4 to TRBJ2-3, with 12 bases matching TRBD2. The CDR3 contains 15 residues. Trimming cost V 8 bases and J 4 bases; bases outside gene matches: 8. CDR1 is SGHNT and CDR2 is YYREEE in the germline V gene (reference sequence). The CDR3 loop reads CASSSGGARADTQYF. CDR3 in DNA: TGTGCCAGTTCTAGCGGGGGGGCGAGAGCAGATACGCAGTATTTT.

This chain joins TRBV5-3 and TRBJ1-1; D may be TRBD1 (5 bases). TRBV5-3 is flagged as an ORF with uncertain function. Deletions cut 4 bases from V and 0 bases from J, with 16 bases between. The length of the CDR3 is 16 residues. The CDR3 DNA reads as TGTGCCAGAAGCCCCCCGACAGATGTCATGAACACTGAAGCTTTCTTT. Encoded protein: CARSPPTDVMNTEAFF.

The CDR3 here is CASSAVGHAPTNSPLHF. In DNA form, the CDR3 reads TGTGCCAGTAGTGCCGTGGGCCACGCCCCGACTAATTCACCCCTCCACTTT. The V gene is TRBV19, the J gene TRBJ1-6, with unresolved D. The V end was cut by 5 bases, the J end by 6 bases, with 20 bases between. The CDR3 is made up of 17 amino acids. Germline V gives CDR1 LNHDA, CDR2 SQIVND (reference sequence). Based on the CDR3 plus reference TRBV19 and TRBJ1-6, the full variable domain is DGGITQSPKYLFRKEGQNVTLSCEQNLNHDAMYWYRQDPGQGLRLIYYSQIVNDFQKGDIAEGYSVSREKKESFPLTVTSAQKNPTAFYLCASSAVGHAPTNSPLHFGNGTRLTVT.

The count of this clone is one. The rearrangement links TRBV27 to TRBJ1-1, with a tentative D call TRBD1 (5 bases). Germline CDR1 reads MNHEY; CDR2 reads SMNVEV (reference sequence). With 6 bases removed from V and 6 bases from J, the gap between germline ends came to 14 bases. The CDR3 loop spans 13 amino acids. CDR3 amino acids: CASSRSGPSEAFF. In nucleotides, the CDR3 is TGTGCCAGCAGCCGTTCGGGACCGTCTGAAGCTTTCTTT.

The CDR3 coding sequence is TGCGCCAGCAGCCCGGGGACAGACTACGAGCAGTACTTC. Translated: CASSPGTDYEQYF. This chain links TRBV4-3 with TRBJ2-7; 7 bases align to TRBD1. CDR1 and CDR2 (germline): LGHNA, YSLEER. The CDR3 is made up of 13 amino acids. V lost 4 bases and J lost 3; bases outside the gene matches: 3.

This chain joins TRBV11-2 and TRBJ2-5, with 9 nucleotides matching TRBD1. V was pared by 4 bases and J by 0 bases, with 6 bases of the junction left unmatched. The CDR3 contains 16 residues. The germline V gene has CDR1 SGHAT and CDR2 FQNNGV. CDR3 in amino acids: CASSSNRGRNQETQYF. CDR3 nucleotides: TGTGCCAGCAGCTCAAACAGGGGGCGAAACCAAGAGACCCAGTACTTC.

The gene calls are TRBV12-5 and TRBJ1-2, with D unresolved. The CDR3 totals 15 residues. Germline V gives CDR1 LGHNT, CDR2 FRNRAP. Trimming took off 0 bases at V and 4 bases at J, with 12 bases between the two ends. The CDR3: CASGLVVRATYGYTF. Written as DNA, the CDR3 is TGTGCTAGTGGTTTGGTCGTTAGAGCCACCTATGGCTACACCTTC.

The chain couples TRBV7-9 to TRBJ2-3; tentative D call: TRBD2 (5 bases). CDR3 length: 18 residues. Deletions cut 1 base from V and 3 bases from J, with 20 bases between. In germline, CDR1 is SEHNR, CDR2 FQNEAQ (reference sequence). In nucleotides, the CDR3 is TGTGCCAGCAGCTTAGTACAAAGGACCACTAGTGAGACAGATACGCAGTATTTT. Encoded protein: CASSLVQRTTSETDTQYF.

V and J are TRBV4-3 and TRBJ1-1; a weak D match, TRBD1 (5 bases). Trimming took 1 base from V and 4 from J, leaving 10 bases between them. The germline V gene has CDR1 LGHNA and CDR2 YSLEER. The CDR3 length is 14 residues. The CDR3 DNA reads as TGCGCCAGCAGCCAAGGCCGGGGGGGCACTGAAGCTTTCTTT. Translation gives CASSQGRGGTEAFF.

This chain connects TRBV4-3 to TRBJ2-1; D could derive from TRBD1 or TRBD2 (6 bases each). Germline CDR1 and CDR2: LGHNA and YSLEER. Trimming took 0 bases from V and 8 from J, leaving 11 bases between them. The CDR3 extends over 14 amino acids. The CDR3 region is CASSQETGADEQFF. As DNA, the CDR3 is TGCGCCAGCAGCCAAGAAACGGGGGCCGATGAGCAGTTCTTC.

The chain couples TRBV20-1 to TRBJ1-1; D is unclear. The V gene's germline CDR1 is DFQATT and CDR2 SNEGSKA (reference sequence). Trimming shortened V by 6 bases and J by 5 bases, and 10 bases separated the two germline ends. The CDR3 is 11 amino acids. The CDR3 protein is CSALRETEAFF. The CDR3 coding sequence is TGCAGTGCCTTGAGGGAGACTGAAGCTTTCTTT.